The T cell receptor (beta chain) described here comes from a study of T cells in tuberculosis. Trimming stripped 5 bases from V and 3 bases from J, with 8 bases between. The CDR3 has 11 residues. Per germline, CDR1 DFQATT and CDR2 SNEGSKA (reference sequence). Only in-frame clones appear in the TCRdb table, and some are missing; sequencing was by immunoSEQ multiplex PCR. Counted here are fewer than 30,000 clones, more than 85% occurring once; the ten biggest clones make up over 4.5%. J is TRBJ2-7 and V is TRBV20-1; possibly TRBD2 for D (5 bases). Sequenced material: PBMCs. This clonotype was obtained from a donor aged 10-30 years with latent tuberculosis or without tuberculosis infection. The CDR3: CSAGLLYEQYF. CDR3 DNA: TGCAGTGCTGGACTCCTCTACGAGCAGTACTTC.